This record concerns one T cell receptor (beta chain) sequence. The data were obtained in a study of cytomegalovirus exposure and HLA in healthy donors. Data came from immunoSEQ multiplex PCR; TCRdb stores just in-frame clones and leaves some out. This sample has about 160,000 clones, with just under 90% found just once. CDR1 is KGHSH and CDR2 is LQKENI in the germline V gene. The CDR3 length is 16 residues. V shed 1 base and J 4 bases; nucleotides not matched to a gene: 4. Material: PBMCs. The sequence derives from a man aged 18 to 30 in good health and CMV-seropositive. The J gene is TRBJ2-3, the V gene TRBV18; 11 bases line up with TRBD2. For the CDR3, the DNA is TGTGCCAGCTCACCACTTGAGACTAGCGGGGCAGATACGCAGTATTTT. It codes for CASSPLETSGADTQYF.